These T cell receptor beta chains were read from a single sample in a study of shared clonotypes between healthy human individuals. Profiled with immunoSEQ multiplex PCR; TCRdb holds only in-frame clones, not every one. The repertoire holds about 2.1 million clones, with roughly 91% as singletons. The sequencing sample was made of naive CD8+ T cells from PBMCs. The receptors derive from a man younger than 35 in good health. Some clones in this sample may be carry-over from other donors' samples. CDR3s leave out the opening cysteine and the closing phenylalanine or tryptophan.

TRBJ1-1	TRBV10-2	ASRTSDRNTEAF
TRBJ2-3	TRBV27	ASSLWPADTQY
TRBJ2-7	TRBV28	AARGVGSYEQY
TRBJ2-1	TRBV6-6	ASSYSPSGKDNEQF
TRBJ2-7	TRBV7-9	ASSLYQGGEQY
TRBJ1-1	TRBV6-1	ASSEWRELEGTEAF
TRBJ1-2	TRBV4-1	ASSQEPGLRVLGYT
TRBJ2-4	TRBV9	ASSPLGTGNPKNIQY
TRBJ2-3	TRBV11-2	ASSLELDYTDTQY
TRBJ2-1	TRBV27	ASSLGGGNEQF
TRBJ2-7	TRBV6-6	ASSYNAGTGGYEQY
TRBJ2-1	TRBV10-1	ASSESGPFNEQF
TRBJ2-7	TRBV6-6	ASGTGTYEQY
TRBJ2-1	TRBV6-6	ASSYSGRTYNEQF
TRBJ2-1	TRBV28	ASSPRGGAFSYNEQF
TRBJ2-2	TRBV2	ASSEWGTGEHGELF
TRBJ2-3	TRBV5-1	ASSTWGQGSSTDTQY
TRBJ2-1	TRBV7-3	ASSFPLGGNEQF
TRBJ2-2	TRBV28	ASSFVGSTGELF
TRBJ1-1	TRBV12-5	ASGLGASEAF
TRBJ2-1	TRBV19	ATTRNEGSYNEQF
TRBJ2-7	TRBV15	ATEAGEGLYEQY
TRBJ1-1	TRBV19	ASSFHSGPTEAF
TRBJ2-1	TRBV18	ASSPPTEGNEQF
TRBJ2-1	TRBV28	ASTWTSGSYNEQF
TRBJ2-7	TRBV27	ASSLSNSYEQY
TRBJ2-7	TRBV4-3	ASSQGTSGYEQY